Here is one TCR beta chain with its context. The CDR3 extends over 11 amino acids. V dropped 5 bases and J dropped 9 bases, with 10 bases sitting between them. Germline V lookup: CDR1 MNHNY, CDR2 SVGAGI (reference sequence). Libraries were prepared by immunoSEQ multiplex PCR; TCRdb keeps only in-frame clonotypes and omits some of them. The sample carries about 200,000 clones, approximately 90% recorded once. The entry originates in a study of T cell responses to AZD1222 COVID-19 vaccine. The sample was peripheral blood, taken 28 days after the second AZD1222 dose. The rearrangement joins TRBV6-6 to TRBJ2-5, with no clear D. The sequence was collected from an adult who received the AZD1222 COVID-19 vaccine. The CDR3 bases are TGTGCCAGCAGTGTCTCTGGGGCCCAGTACTTC. This encodes CASSVSGAQYF.